The 3 T cell receptor beta chains in this list originate from one sample, sequenced in a study of shared clonotypes between healthy human individuals (dated by TCRdb to the early 2020s). Library generation was performed with the immunoSEQ multiplex PCR assay. TCRdb re-hosts the immuneACCESS table, in-frame sequences only. Its copies lack some clones; in the studies checked, an unresolved V gene accounts for under half of them, and the cause for the rest is not known. The table for this sample lists over a million clones; 95% to 97% of them were counted only once. Together, the top ten hold roughly 1.2% of the sample. The specimen was naive CD4+ T cells sorted from blood. Read against the paper, the sample's cell subset or site label means: CD45RA+ positively selected. Receptors originate from a man aged 30 to 45 in good health.

The chain uses TRBV10-1 and TRBJ2-1; 7 bases are shared with TRBD2. This CDR3 is built from 14 residues. CDR1 WNHNN and CDR2 SYGVQD come from the germline V gene (reference sequence). V lost 3 bases and J lost 6; bases outside the gene matches: 5. CDR3 DNA: TGCGCCAGCAGTGATGCGGGAGAGGGCAATGAGCAGTTCTTC. This codes for CASSDAGEGNEQFF.

This chain joins TRBV5-1 and TRBJ2-1, with 8 bases that match TRBD1. CDR1 and CDR2 from the germline V gene are SGHRS and YFSETQ. This CDR3 spans 16 amino acids. Trimming took 4 bases from V and 9 from J; bases not matched to a gene: 15. The CDR3 region is CASSIGTGRQIVEQFF. The CDR3 DNA reads as TGCGCCAGCAGCATTGGGACAGGCAGGCAGATCGTTGAGCAGTTCTTC.

The chain is built from TRBV28 and TRBJ2-7; D ambiguous. Germline CDR1 is MDHEN and CDR2 is SYDVKM. CDR3 size: 13 residues. Between the trimmed V and J ends, which lost 10 bases and 8 bases, there was a span of 21 bases. This CDR3 is CATTSQNDGKQYF. In DNA, the CDR3 is TGTGCCACTACCTCCCAGAATGATGGCAAGCAGTACTTC.